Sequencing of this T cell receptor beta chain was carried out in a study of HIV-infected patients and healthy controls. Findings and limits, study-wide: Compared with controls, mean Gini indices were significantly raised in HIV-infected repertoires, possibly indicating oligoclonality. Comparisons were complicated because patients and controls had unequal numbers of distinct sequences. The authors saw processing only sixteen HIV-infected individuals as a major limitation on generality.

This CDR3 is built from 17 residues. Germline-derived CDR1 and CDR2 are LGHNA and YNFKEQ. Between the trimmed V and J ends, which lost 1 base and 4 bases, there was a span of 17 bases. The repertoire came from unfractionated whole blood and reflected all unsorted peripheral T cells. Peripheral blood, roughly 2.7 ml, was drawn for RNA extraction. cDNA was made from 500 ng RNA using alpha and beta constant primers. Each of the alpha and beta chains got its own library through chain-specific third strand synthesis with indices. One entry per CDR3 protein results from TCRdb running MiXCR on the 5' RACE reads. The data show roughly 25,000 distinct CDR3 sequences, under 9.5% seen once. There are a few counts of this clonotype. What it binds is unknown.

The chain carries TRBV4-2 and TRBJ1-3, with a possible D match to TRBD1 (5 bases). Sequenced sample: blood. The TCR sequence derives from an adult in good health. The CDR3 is CASSQGVPGTGGNTIYF. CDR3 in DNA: TGTGCCAGCAGCCAAGGGGTCCCCGGGACTGGAGGAAACACCATATATTTT.